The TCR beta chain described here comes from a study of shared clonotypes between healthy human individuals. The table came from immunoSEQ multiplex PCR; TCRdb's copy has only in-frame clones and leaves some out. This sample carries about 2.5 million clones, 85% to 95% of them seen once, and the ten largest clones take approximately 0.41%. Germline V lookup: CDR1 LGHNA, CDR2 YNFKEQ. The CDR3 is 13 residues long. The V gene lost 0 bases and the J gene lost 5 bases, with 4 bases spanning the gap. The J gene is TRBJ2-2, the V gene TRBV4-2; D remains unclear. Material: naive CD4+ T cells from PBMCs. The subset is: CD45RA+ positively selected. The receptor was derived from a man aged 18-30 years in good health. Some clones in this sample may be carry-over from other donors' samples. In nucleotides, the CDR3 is TGTGCCAGCAGCCAAGACAGGACCGGGGAGCTGTTTTTT. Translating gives CASSQDRTGELFF.